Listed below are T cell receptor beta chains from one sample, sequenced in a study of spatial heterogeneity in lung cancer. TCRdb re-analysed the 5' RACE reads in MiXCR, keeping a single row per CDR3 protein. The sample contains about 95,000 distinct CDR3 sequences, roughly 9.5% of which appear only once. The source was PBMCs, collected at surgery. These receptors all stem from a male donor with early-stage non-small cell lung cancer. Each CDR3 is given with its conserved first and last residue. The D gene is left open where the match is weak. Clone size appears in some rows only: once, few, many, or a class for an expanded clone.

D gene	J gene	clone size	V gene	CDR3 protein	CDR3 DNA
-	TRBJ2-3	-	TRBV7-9	CASGAGDTQYF	TGTGCCAGCGGGGCAGGAGATACGCAGTATTTT
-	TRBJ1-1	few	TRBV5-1	CASSFNGNMNTEAFF	TGCGCCAGCAGCTTTAATGGCAACATGAACACTGAAGCTTTCTTT
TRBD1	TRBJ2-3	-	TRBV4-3	CASSQGQGRGDTQYF	TGCGCCAGCAGCCAAGGACAGGGGCGGGGAGATACGCAGTATTTT
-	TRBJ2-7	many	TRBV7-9	CASSTNTGREQYF	TGTGCCAGCAGCACTAATACAGGGCGCGAGCAGTACTTC
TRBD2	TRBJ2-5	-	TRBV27	CASSPASGGQGTQYF	TGTGCCAGCAGTCCAGCTAGCGGGGGGCAGGGAACCCAGTACTTC
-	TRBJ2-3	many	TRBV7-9	CASSLALASLDTQYF	TGTGCCAGCAGCTTAGCCTTGGCTAGTCTGGATACGCAGTATTTT
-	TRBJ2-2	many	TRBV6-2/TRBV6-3	CASSYRVGADYTGELFF	TGTGCCAGCAGTTACCGGGTTGGGGCAGACTACACCGGGGAGCTGTTTTTT
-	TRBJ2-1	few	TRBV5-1	CASSLVQAEEFF	TGCGCCAGCAGCTTGGTACAGGCCGAGGAGTTCTTC
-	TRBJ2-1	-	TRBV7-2	CASSLSPFSYNEQFF	TGTGCCAGCAGCTTAAGTCCTTTCTCCTACAATGAGCAGTTCTTC
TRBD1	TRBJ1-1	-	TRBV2	CASRSTGTANTEAFF	TGTGCCAGCAGATCCACCGGGACAGCAAACACTGAAGCTTTCTTT
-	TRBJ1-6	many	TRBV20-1	CSATSGSMGYNSPLHF	TGCAGTGCTACCTCAGGGAGTATGGGCTATAATTCACCCCTCCACTTT
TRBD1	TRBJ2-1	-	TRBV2	CASLGQGEAGEQFF	TGTGCCAGCCTAGGACAGGGGGAGGCGGGTGAGCAGTTCTTC
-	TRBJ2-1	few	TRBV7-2	CASSLATSYNEQFF	TGTGCCAGCAGCTTAGCGACTAGCTACAATGAGCAGTTCTTC
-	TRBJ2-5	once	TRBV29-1	CSVVGQTETQYF	TGCAGCGTGGTAGGCCAGACAGAGACCCAGTACTTC
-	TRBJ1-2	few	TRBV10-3	CASGGDYGYTF	TGTGCCTCCGGGGGGGACTATGGCTACACCTTC
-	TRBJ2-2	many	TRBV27	CASSLYRFTGELFF	TGTGCCAGCAGTTTGTACAGGTTCACCGGGGAGCTGTTTTTT
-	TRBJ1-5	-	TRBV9	CASSVDSDQPQHF	TGTGCCAGCAGCGTAGATTCGGATCAGCCCCAGCATTTT
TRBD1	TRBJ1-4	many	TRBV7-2	CASSSGQGMEKLFF	TGTGCCAGCAGCTCGGGACAGGGTATGGAAAAACTGTTTTTT